In this sample, the clone carrying this TCR beta chain turned up a few times. The J segment lost 9 bases and the V segment lost 3 bases, leaving 5 bases of the junction unmatched. The CDR3 contains 12 residues. From germline, CDR1 is SQVTM and CDR2 ANQGSEA. The data are from a study of control samples from healthy donors and cancer patients. Only in-frame clones appear in the TCRdb table, and some are missing; sequencing was by immunoSEQ multiplex PCR. The sample records 200,000 to 250,000 clones, roughly 94% being singletons. This TCR was recovered from a man in his fifties or sixties in good health. Material for sequencing was blood. The chain carries TRBV29-1 and TRBJ2-1; 7 bases fit TRBD1. The CDR3 nucleotides read TGCAGCGTTGATGAGGGGGCAAGTGAGCAGTTCTTC. This gives the protein CSVDEGASEQFF.